The 21 T cell receptor beta chains listed next were all sequenced from one sample in a study of T-cell reconstitution after alpha-beta-depleted transplantation in children. Preparation of the TCRbeta library used unique molecular identifiers. TCRdb used MiXCR to reprocess the PCR reads, holding one entry per CDR3 protein. The sample gives more than 60,000 distinct CDR3 sequences, 7.3% of which show up once; approximately 2.3% is in the top ten. This sample comprised PBMCs from the stem cell graft donor, obtained from the stem cell graft. All receptors come from a human donor who donated a stem cell graft to a child with acute lymphoblastic leukemia.

This clonotype was counted ten times or more. The chain links TRBV27 to TRBJ2-3, with D maybe TRBD2 (5 bases). CDR3 length equals 16 residues. Trimming pared 6 bases from V and 2 bases from J, leaving 18 bases between. Germline V CDR1 and CDR2: MNHEY, SMNVEV (reference sequence). The CDR3 region is CASSPQRAEITDTQYF. CDR3 DNA sequence: TGTGCCAGCAGCCCACAAAGAGCGGAGATCACAGATACGCAGTATTTT.

This clonotype appeared many times. The V gene is TRBV5-1, the J gene TRBJ2-1; TRBD1 might be the D (6 bases). The length of the CDR3 is 14 residues. V was cut by 5 bases and J by 7 bases, with 16 bases left in between. The germline V gene encodes CDR1 SGHRS and CDR2 YFSETQ. CDR3 residues: CASSWTVGVNEQFF. CDR3 DNA: TGCGCCAGCAGTTGGACAGTGGGCGTGAATGAGCAGTTCTTC.

The chain combines TRBV6-1 with TRBJ2-1; 10 bases are shared with TRBD2. From germline, CDR1 is MNHNS and CDR2 SASEGT. The junction had 18 bases not matched to a gene; V was cut back by 8 bases and J by 5 bases. The length of the CDR3 is 18 residues. The CDR3: CASRRRTSGATKDNEQFF. CDR3 nucleotides: TGTGCCAGCCGGAGACGCACTAGCGGGGCCACGAAGGACAATGAGCAGTTCTTC.

A few counts support this clonotype. The genes are TRBV29-1 and TRBJ2-1; 8 nucleotides align to TRBD2. Germline CDR1 reads SQVTM; CDR2 reads ANQGSEA. CDR3 length: 14 amino acids. V lost 6 bases to trimming and J lost 5 bases; unmatched junction nucleotides: 9. The CDR3 DNA is TGCAGCGTACGAGCCGGGACTAGTAACAATGAGCAGTTCTTC. Protein: CSVRAGTSNNEQFF.

The rearrangement uses TRBV20-1 and TRBJ2-1; 14 positions agree with TRBD2. The trim removed 4 bases at V and 8 bases at J, leaving 7 bases unmatched. CDR1 DFQATT and CDR2 SNEGSKA come from the germline V gene (reference sequence). The CDR3 has 15 residues. CDR3 in amino acids: CSAIVRLAGGDEQFF. CDR3 sequence (DNA): TGCAGTGCTATCGTTCGACTAGCGGGGGGGGATGAGCAGTTCTTC.

This clonotype was seen many times. The rearrangement joins TRBV25-1 to TRBJ2-1; 9 nucleotides match TRBD2. The CDR3 consists of 16 residues. The ends lost 3 bases at V and 0 bases at J; junction bases unmatched: 3. The germline CDR1 and CDR2 sequences are MGHDK and SYGVNS. Written as DNA, the CDR3 is TGTGCCAGCAGTGAGCTAGCGGGGAGCTCCTACAATGAGCAGTTCTTC. The encoded protein is CASSELAGSSYNEQFF.

The sample holds many counts of this clonotype. This chain joins TRBV20-1 and TRBJ2-7; 9 positions agree with TRBD2. CDR1 is DFQATT and CDR2 is SNEGSKA in the germline V gene (reference sequence). J gave up 3 bases and V 1 base, and 7 bases lay outside the gene matches. The CDR3 has 15 amino acids. The CDR3 is CSARVSSGRNYEQYF. DNA of the CDR3: TGCAGTGCTAGAGTCAGCAGCGGGAGGAACTACGAGCAGTACTTC.

This clonotype was picked up many times. This chain's CDR3 is CASSLDPGEQFF. The CDR3 DNA follows: TGTGCCAGCAGCTTAGATCCGGGGGAGCAGTTCTTC. The V and J genes are TRBV7-9 and TRBJ2-1; D may be TRBD2 (5 bases). CDR1 and CDR2 (germline): SEHNR, FQNEAQ (reference sequence). The CDR3 length is 12 residues. The V end lost 1 base, the J end lost 10 bases, and 8 bases lay between the germline ends.

In its sample, this clonotype was seen many times. The chain recombines TRBV10-3 with TRBJ2-1; 12 bases match TRBD1. Germline V gives CDR1 ENHRY, CDR2 SYGVKD. Germline trimming cut 3 bases from V and 10 bases from J; bases unmatched to any gene: 10. This CDR3 has 16 residues. CDR3 nucleotides: TGTGCCATCAGTGATCTCGAGGGACAGGGGGCGCGGGAGCAGTTCTTC. Its translation: CAISDLEGQGAREQFF.

At least ten counts were recorded for this clonotype. This chain joins TRBV4-2 and TRBJ2-3, with D hard to call. Looked up from germline, CDR1 is LGHNA and CDR2 is YNFKEQ. The CDR3 contains 15 residues. With 1 base removed from V and 2 bases from J, the gap between germline ends came to 10 bases. The CDR3 protein is CASSQGPSDTDTQYF. The CDR3 DNA is TGTGCCAGCAGCCAAGGCCCTAGTGACACAGATACGCAGTATTTT.

In this sample, this clonotype turned up many times. The J gene is TRBJ1-5, the V gene TRBV6-2 or TRBV6-3, with a possible D match to TRBD1 (6 bases). Germline V gives CDR1 MNHEY, CDR2 SVGEGT. The CDR3 covers 13 residues. V was clipped by 6 bases and J by 5 bases, with 11 bases between them. The CDR3 region has the DNA TGTGCCAGCAGCCCGGACAGCTATCAGCCCCAGCATTTT. Protein: CASSPDSYQPQHF.

This clonotype was recorded at least ten times. The chain carries TRBV7-2 and TRBJ2-1; tentative D call: TRBD1 (5 bases). With 1 base removed from V and 3 bases from J, the gap between germline ends came to 13 bases. Germline V lookup: CDR1 SGHTA, CDR2 FQGNSA. The CDR3 is 16 amino acids. The CDR3 bases are TGTGCCAGCAGCTTAGAGGGGTTTTGGGTCTACAATGAGCAGTTCTTC. It is translated as CASSLEGFWVYNEQFF.

Many counts were recorded for this clonotype. This rearrangement joins TRBV6-1 to TRBJ2-2; possibly TRBD2 for D (5 bases). Germline values: CDR1 MNHNS, CDR2 SASEGT. V shed 8 bases and J shed 3 bases, with 7 bases lying between them. This CDR3 is 12 amino acids long. The CDR3 spells CASEDYTGELFF. The CDR3 DNA sequence: TGTGCCAGCGAGGACTACACCGGGGAGCTGTTTTTT.

This chain connects TRBV27 to TRBJ2-2, with 7 bases fitting TRBD1. With 7 bases clipped from V and 0 bases from J, the junction kept 11 bases outside the gene matches. This CDR3 region has 17 residues. Germline V lookup: CDR1 MNHEY, CDR2 SMNVEV (reference sequence). CDR3 amino acids: CASTSRPGGTNTGELFF. The CDR3, as DNA: TGTGCCAGCACCAGTAGACCAGGGGGAACGAACACCGGGGAGCTGTTTTTT.

The genes are TRBV14 and TRBJ1-2; 7 bases are shared with TRBD1. The CDR3 has 15 amino acids. Trimming cost V 4 bases and J 4 bases; bases outside gene matches: 9. CDR1 SGHDN and CDR2 FVKESK come from the germline V gene. CDR3 in amino acids: CASSLPGQLIYGYTF. For the CDR3, the DNA is TGTGCCAGCAGCCTACCGGGACAGCTTATCTATGGCTACACCTTC.

This clonotype was detected many times. V and J are TRBV7-8 and TRBJ1-5; D is unclear. Germline CDR1 is SGHVS and CDR2 is FQNEAQ. V was cut by 0 bases and J by 1 base, with 10 bases left in between. This CDR3 is 16 amino acids long. The CDR3 loop reads CASSLAAHLSNQPQHF. The CDR3 nucleotides are TGTGCCAGCAGCTTAGCGGCGCACCTGAGCAATCAGCCCCAGCATTTT.

This clonotype was counted ten times or more. J is TRBJ2-7 and V is TRBV20-1, with D possibly matching TRBD1 (5 bases). The CDR3 covers 13 residues. V lost 2 bases and J lost 4, with 12 bases in between. Germline CDR1 and CDR2: DFQATT and SNEGSKA (reference sequence). The CDR3 here is CSARRGREYEQYF. CDR3 nucleotide sequence: TGCAGTGCTAGAAGGGGCCGCGAATACGAGCAGTACTTC.

The rearrangement joins TRBV4-3 to TRBJ1-4; 9 bases are a match to TRBD1. Losses at the gene ends were 3 bases for V and 8 bases for J; bases not matched to a gene: 7. Germline CDR1 is LGHNA and CDR2 is YSLEER. The CDR3 has 15 amino acids. In nucleotides, the CDR3 is TGCGCCAGCAGCCAGGCCAGGACAGGGGTCGAAAAACTGTTTTTT. Amino acid sequence: CASSQARTGVEKLFF.

This clonotype has a count of ten or more. This CDR3 reads CASSLTSALLAKNIQYF. DNA of the CDR3: TGTGCCAGCAGTTTAACCAGCGCCCTTCTAGCCAAAAACATTCAGTACTTC. The rearrangement joins TRBV27 to TRBJ2-4; D is ambiguous. The germline gives CDR1 MNHEY, CDR2 SMNVEV (reference sequence). There are 17 residues in the CDR3. Trimming cost V 2 bases and J 0 bases, with 14 bases left between them.

This clonotype was detected ten times or more. J is TRBJ2-5 and V is TRBV6-5; tentatively, D is TRBD1 (6 bases). Germline V gene lookup returns CDR1 MNHEY and CDR2 SVGAGI. V was pared by 0 bases and J by 2 bases, with 13 bases between. The CDR3 spans 16 residues. CDR3 in DNA: TGTGCCAGCAGTTACTCCCCAGGGGTGGGACAAGAGACCCAGTACTTC. Amino acid sequence: CASSYSPGVGQETQYF.

Many counts were recorded for this clonotype. The DNA for the CDR3 is TGCAGTGCTAGCATAGCGGACGAGCAGTACTTC. Translating it yields CSASIADEQYF. This rearrangement joins TRBV20-1 to TRBJ2-7; a possible D gene is TRBD2 (6 bases). V was trimmed by 3 bases and J by 5 bases, leaving 8 bases between them. The CDR3 is 11 residues long. Germline CDR1 DFQATT, CDR2 SNEGSKA (reference sequence).